The 26 T cell receptor beta chains given below trace back to one sample, sequenced in a study of regulatory T cells in long-lasting Graves disease. Time point meaning: newly diagnosed GD, antithyroid drugs for less than 3 months. Construction of the TCR library relied on RNA isolated from PBMCs. According to the study, TCR beta libraries were built with iRepertoire HTBI primers and CDR3-region Arm-PCR. TCRdb reprocessed the multiplex PCR reads via MiXCR and lists one record per CDR3 protein. The sample comprises 510,000 or so distinct CDR3 sequences, 9.5% to 15% of which are singletons, and almost 9% rests with the top ten. These same records also appear under a second study, on T cells in Graves' hyperthyroidism and ophthalmopathy.

The input for sequencing was peripheral blood mononuclear cells (PBMCs), taken at new diagnosis, from a patient treated with antithyroid drugs. Every receptor here comes from a woman aged 25-40 years with Graves disease.

The table lists this clonotype with many counts. The chain carries TRBV12-3 or TRBV12-4 and TRBJ2-1; 11 positions agree with TRBD1. V trimming: 8 bases; J trimming: 5 bases; junction bases outside the gene matches: 8. This CDR3 spans 15 amino acids. The CDR3 is CASVKWGQGDNEQFF. In DNA form, the CDR3 reads TGTGCCAGCGTGAAATGGGGACAGGGGGACAATGAGCAGTTCTTC.

This clonotype has a handful of counts. A much larger clone lies one base from this, so it may be a read error. The chain links TRBV7-2 to TRBJ1-1; D uncertain. V lost 5 bases and J 0 bases, leaving 4 bases between the germline ends. The germline V gene has CDR1 SGHTA and CDR2 FQGNSA. The CDR3 covers 12 residues. CDR3 residues: CTSSDLNTEAFF. CDR3 DNA: TGTACCAGCAGCGATCTGAACACTGAAGCTTTCTTT. Complete variable domain (other parts from reference TRBV7-2 and TRBJ1-1): GAGVSQSPSNKVTEKGKDVELRCDPISGHTALYWYRQSLGQGLEFLIYFQGNSAPDKSGLPSDRFSAERTGGSVSTLTIQRTQQEDSAVYLCTSSDLNTEAFFGQGTRLTVV.

This clonotype has a count of ten or more. The chain couples TRBV28 to TRBJ2-3; the D is unclear. The CDR3 extends over 13 amino acids. CDR1 MDHEN and CDR2 SYDVKM come from the germline V gene. V was pared by 4 bases and J by 4 bases, with 9 bases between. CDR3 region: CASSSNIADTQYF. The CDR3 DNA sequence: TGTGCCAGCAGTTCCAATATCGCAGATACGCAGTATTTT.

This clonotype showed up many times. J is TRBJ2-7 and V is TRBV7-9; 8 bases align to TRBD2. The ends lost 6 bases at V and 2 bases at J; junction bases unmatched: 9. The CDR3 sequence is 15 residues long. In germline, CDR1 is SEHNR, CDR2 FQNEAQ (reference sequence). The CDR3 DNA is TGTGCCAGCAGTTCTAGCGGGCAGGCGGCCTACGAGCAGTACTTC. It translates to CASSSSGQAAYEQYF.

This clonotype occurred many times. The rearrangement joins TRBV30 to TRBJ1-2, with D unclear. This CDR3 is built from 15 residues. Trimming removed 2 bases at V and 10 bases at J, with 23 bases between. The germline V gene encodes CDR1 GTSNPN and CDR2 SVGIG (reference sequence). The CDR3 sequence is CAWSSKAPDLAVYTF. The CDR3 DNA reads as TGTGCCTGGAGTTCAAAGGCGCCCGATCTCGCCGTCTACACCTTC.

The rearrangement links TRBV2 to TRBJ2-5; TRBD1 is a possible D gene (6 bases). Between the trimmed V and J ends, which lost 6 bases and 5 bases, there was a span of 16 bases. Germline loops: CDR1 SNHLY, CDR2 FYNNEI. The CDR3 is 14 residues long. The CDR3 region is CASRISQGVETQYF. CDR3 sequence (DNA): TGTGCCAGCAGAATCTCACAGGGCGTCGAGACCCAGTACTTC.

In this sample, this clonotype turned up many times. J is TRBJ2-5 and V is TRBV2; TRBD2 is a possible D gene (6 bases). Trimming pared 6 bases from V and 5 bases from J, leaving 16 bases between. Per the germline V gene, CDR1 is SNHLY and CDR2 is FYNNEI. This CDR3 contains 14 residues. The CDR3 nucleotides read TGTGCCAGCAGCGTCAGGCGGGGTGGGGAGACCCAGTACTTC. It codes for CASSVRRGGETQYF.

In this sample, this clonotype turned up many times. V gene TRBV5-1 combines with J gene TRBJ1-1, with D possibly being TRBD1 (6 bases). CDR1 SGHRS and CDR2 YFSETQ come from the germline V gene. This CDR3 is 12 amino acids long. Trimming removed 0 bases at V and 9 bases at J, with 9 bases between. DNA for the CDR3: TGCGCCAGCAGCTTGGAACAGGGAAAAGCTTTCTTT. This codes for CASSLEQGKAFF.

As concerns this clonotype: Being one base from a much bigger clone, this may be a read error. The chain joins TRBV7-9 to TRBJ2-5; tentatively, D is TRBD2 (7 bases). The CDR3 has 18 residues. Trimming pared 4 bases from V and 4 bases from J, leaving 25 bases between. CDR1 is SEHNR, CDR2 FQNEAQ, per germline (reference sequence). The CDR3: CASSSRGRGAPVPETQYF. The CDR3 DNA reads as TGTGCCAGCAGCTCCAGGGGACGGGGGGCCCCTGTTCCAGAGACCCAGTACTTC.

The V gene is TRBV7-9, the J gene TRBJ1-1, with 9 bases fitting TRBD1. Looked up from germline, CDR1 is SEHNR and CDR2 is FQNEAQ (reference sequence). The V gene end was trimmed by 0 bases and the J gene end by 4 bases; junction bases not matched to a gene: 9. The CDR3 has 17 amino acids. CDR3 loop: CASSLALGTGRVTEAFF. In nucleotides, the CDR3 is TGTGCCAGCAGCTTAGCGTTGGGGACAGGGCGGGTCACTGAAGCTTTCTTT.

This clonotype was recorded at least ten times. This chain joins TRBV24-1 and TRBJ1-4, with TRBD1 matching over 7 bases. Trimming cost V 2 bases and J 8 bases; bases outside gene matches: 7. Germline CDR1 and CDR2: KGHDR and SFDVKD. The CDR3 totals 15 residues. As DNA, the CDR3 is TGTGCCACCAGTGATTCGGGACAGTTAAAGGAAAAACTGTTTTTT. Protein sequence: CATSDSGQLKEKLFF.

This clonotype was counted a few times. V usage is TRBV12-3 or TRBV12-4 and J usage is TRBJ2-3; TRBD1 might be the D (5 bases). The CDR3 consists of 13 residues. Trimming pared 1 base from V and 4 bases from J, leaving 6 bases between. The CDR3: CASSLVGADTQYF. The DNA of the CDR3 is TGTGCCAGCAGTTTAGTAGGGGCAGATACGCAGTATTTT.

The chain recombines TRBV11-3 with TRBJ2-1, with TRBD2 matching over 11 bases. Germline values: CDR1 SGHNT, CDR2 YENEEA. CDR3 size: 15 residues. The J segment lost 9 bases and the V segment lost 2 bases, leaving 6 bases of the junction unmatched. Written as DNA, the CDR3 is TGTGCCAGCAGCTTAACTAGCGGGGGTTCCAGTGAGCAGTTCTTC. It yields the protein CASSLTSGGSSEQFF.

This clonotype was picked up many times. The CDR3 DNA reads as TGTGCCAGCACTCCAGCAGGACAGGGAACAACAGATACGCAGTATTTT. As protein: CASTPAGQGTTDTQYF. The chain recombines TRBV28 with TRBJ2-3; TRBD1 matches 8 bases. Unmatched junction bases numbered 12, after V lost 7 bases and J lost 3 bases. The CDR3 totals 16 residues. The germline V gene encodes CDR1 MDHEN and CDR2 SYDVKM. Using reference TRBV28 and TRBJ2-3 for the parts outside the CDR3, the full variable domain is DVKVTQSSRYLVKRTGEKVFLECVQDMDHENMFWYRQDPGLGLRLIYFSYDVKMKEKGDIPEGYSVSREKKERFSLILESASTNQTSMYLCASTPAGQGTTDTQYFGPGTRLTVL.

This clonotype was recorded a few times. The gene calls are TRBV6-1 and TRBJ1-3; D gene unclear. V lost 6 bases, J lost 8 bases, and 11 bases lay in between. The CDR3 consists of 12 residues. Looked up from germline, CDR1 is MNHNS and CDR2 is SASEGT. CDR3 residues: CASSRNRDTIYF. CDR3 coding DNA: TGTGCCAGCAGCCGCAATAGGGACACCATATATTTT.

This clonotype was detected only once. The chain carries TRBV7-3 and TRBJ2-1; D is uncertain. The CDR3 has 15 amino acids. V was clipped by 2 bases and J by 6 bases, with 14 bases between them. Germline-derived CDR1 and CDR2 are SGHTA and FQGTGA. The CDR3, as DNA: TGTGCCAGCAGCTTAGGCCCGGACGTCTTCAATGAGCAGTTCTTC. It specifies CASSLGPDVFNEQFF. The variable domain in full, completed from reference TRBV7-3 and TRBJ2-1, reads GAGVSQTPSNKVTEKGKYVELRCDPISGHTALYWYRQSLGQGPEFLIYFQGTGAADDSGLPNDRFFAVRPEGSVSTLKIQRTERGDSAVYLCASSLGPDVFNEQFFGPGTRLTVL.

This clonotype was counted between two and nine times. The V call is TRBV2, the J call TRBJ2-3; D remains ambiguous. V lost 5 bases and J 0 bases, leaving 15 bases between the germline ends. CDR1 and CDR2 from the germline V gene are SNHLY and FYNNEI. The CDR3 sequence is 16 residues long. CDR3 sequence: CASSQRHLSSTDTQYF. In nucleotides, the CDR3 is TGTGCCAGCAGTCAGCGACACCTTTCTAGCACAGATACGCAGTATTTT. The full variable domain, in which reference TRBV2 and TRBJ2-3 provide the parts outside the CDR3, is EPEVTQTPSHQVTQMGQEVILRCVPISNHLYFYWYRQILGQKVEFLVSFYNNEISEKSEIFDDQFSVERPDGSNFTLKIRSTKLEDSAMYFCASSQRHLSSTDTQYFGPGTRLTVL.

This clonotype was counted many times. V gene TRBV28 combines with J gene TRBJ1-2, with D uncertain. The CDR3 has 15 amino acids. Germline V gene data show CDR1 as MDHEN and CDR2 as SYDVKM. V was shortened by 8 bases and J by 0 bases, with 16 bases between the two germline ends. CDR3 sequence (DNA): TGTGCCAGCCGTGACCCCGTCAGTACTAACTATGGCTACACCTTC. This translates into CASRDPVSTNYGYTF.

The chain is built from TRBV10-1 and TRBJ2-2; TRBD1 agrees at 7 bases. Per germline, CDR1 WNHNN and CDR2 SYGVQD (reference sequence). Trimming removed 0 bases from V and 3 bases from J; junction bases left unmatched: 1. The length of the CDR3 is 15 residues. CDR3 bases: TGCGCCAGCAGTGAGTCGACAGGGCACACCGGGGAGCTGTTTTTT. It encodes CASSESTGHTGELFF.

This clonotype was recorded at least ten times. The V call is TRBV2, the J call TRBJ2-5; D might be TRBD1 or TRBD2, each matching 5 bases. This CDR3 comprises 12 residues. The V gene's germline CDR1 is SNHLY and CDR2 FYNNEI. V shed 11 bases and J shed 6 bases, with 16 bases lying between them. The CDR3 loop reads CASLRGEKTQYF. Written as DNA, the CDR3 is TGTGCCTCCCTAAGGGGAGAAAAGACCCAGTACTTC.

This clonotype appeared many times. The V and J genes are TRBV19 and TRBJ2-7, with no clear D. Germline V gene sequence: CDR1 LNHDA, CDR2 SQIVND (reference sequence). The CDR3 runs to 13 residues. The V and J ends lost 8 bases and 3 bases respectively, with 14 bases between them. CDR3: CASPNRPIYEQYF. The CDR3, as DNA: TGTGCCAGTCCTAATCGACCGATCTACGAGCAGTACTTC.

In its sample, this clonotype was seen many times. The genes are TRBV11-2 and TRBJ1-1, with 12 bases identical to TRBD1. The CDR3 is 14 amino acids. V dropped 3 bases and J dropped 6; count of bases not matched to a gene: 2. The germline V gene has CDR1 SGHAT and CDR2 FQNNGV. CDR3 amino acids: CASSLGQGAPEAFF. The CDR3 bases are TGTGCCAGCAGCTTGGGACAGGGGGCGCCTGAAGCTTTCTTT.

CDR3 sequence (DNA): TGTGCCAGCAGCGTACCAACTAGCGGGAACTACGAGCAGTACTTC. The encoded protein is CASSVPTSGNYEQYF. V gene TRBV7-9 combines with J gene TRBJ2-7, with 10 bases aligning to TRBD2. The CDR3 is made up of 15 amino acids. In germline, CDR1 is SEHNR, CDR2 FQNEAQ (reference sequence). The J segment lost 3 bases and the V segment lost 5 bases, leaving 7 bases of the junction unmatched.

This clonotype was seen many times. V is TRBV28 and J is TRBJ2-1, with D maybe TRBD1 (6 bases). The CDR3 extends over 15 amino acids. Germline V CDR1 and CDR2: MDHEN, SYDVKM. V lost 4 bases to trimming and J lost 4 bases, with 14 bases between them. The DNA of the CDR3 is TGTGCCAGCAGTTCACAGGGTGGACGGTACAATGAGCAGTTCTTC. Encoded protein: CASSSQGGRYNEQFF.

This clonotype appeared many times. The rearrangement links TRBV20-1 to TRBJ2-3; 8 bases fit TRBD2. Germline values: CDR1 DFQATT, CDR2 SNEGSKA (reference sequence). The length of the CDR3 is 14 residues. V dropped 6 bases and J dropped 3; count of bases not matched to a gene: 8. The CDR3 sequence: CSATGGGRTDTQYF. The CDR3 DNA is TGCAGTGCCACCGGGGGGGGCAGGACAGATACGCAGTATTTT.

V and J are TRBV5-1 and TRBJ2-2, with 10 bases aligning to TRBD2. This CDR3 spans 16 amino acids. In germline, CDR1 is SGHRS, CDR2 YFSETQ. The ends lost 4 bases at V and 5 bases at J; junction bases unmatched: 8. This chain's CDR3 is CASSPLAGVMTGELFF. The CDR3 coding sequence is TGCGCCAGCAGCCCGCTAGCGGGAGTAATGACCGGGGAGCTGTTTTTT. Combining the CDR3 with reference TRBV5-1 and TRBJ2-2 gives the whole variable domain KAGVTQTPRYLIKTRGQQVTLSCSPISGHRSVSWYQQTPGQGLQFLFEYFSETQRNKGNFPGRFSGRQFSNSRSEMNVSTLELGDSALYLCASSPLAGVMTGELFFGEGSRLTVL.